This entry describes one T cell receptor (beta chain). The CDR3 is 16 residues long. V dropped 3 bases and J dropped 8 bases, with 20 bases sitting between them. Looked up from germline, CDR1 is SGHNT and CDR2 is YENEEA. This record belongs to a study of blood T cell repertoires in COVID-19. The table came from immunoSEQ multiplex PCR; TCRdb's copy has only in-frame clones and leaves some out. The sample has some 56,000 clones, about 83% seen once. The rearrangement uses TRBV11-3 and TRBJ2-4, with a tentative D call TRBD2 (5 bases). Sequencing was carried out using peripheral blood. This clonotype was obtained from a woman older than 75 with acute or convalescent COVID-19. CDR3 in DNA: TGTGCCAGCAGCTTCTCCTACGGATCACTGGGAGACATTCAGTACTTC. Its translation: CASSFSYGSLGDIQYF.